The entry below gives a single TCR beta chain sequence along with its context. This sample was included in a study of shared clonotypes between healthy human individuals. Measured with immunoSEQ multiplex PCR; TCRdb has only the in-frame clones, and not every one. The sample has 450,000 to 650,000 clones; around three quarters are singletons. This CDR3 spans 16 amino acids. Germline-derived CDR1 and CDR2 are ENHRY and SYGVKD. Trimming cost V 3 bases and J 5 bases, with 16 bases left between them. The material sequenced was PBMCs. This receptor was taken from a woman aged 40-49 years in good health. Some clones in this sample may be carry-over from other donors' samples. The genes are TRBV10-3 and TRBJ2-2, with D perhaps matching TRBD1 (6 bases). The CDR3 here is CAISDSTGRGTGELFF. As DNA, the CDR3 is TGTGCCATCAGTGATTCTACAGGGAGAGGGACCGGGGAGCTGTTTTTT.